The T cell receptor (beta chain) described here comes from a study of blood T cell repertoires in COVID-19. Study-wide background: The United States, Italy and Spain were the sources of the acute and convalescent COVID-19 samples. PBMCs, B-cell-depleted T cells, or T cells were the source of the cDNA or gDNA that made up the material.

V was cut by 6 bases and J by 1 base, with 6 bases left in between. The CDR3 totals 12 residues. Germline CDR1 and CDR2: LGHNA and YSLEER. Original analysis: Scientists estimated how many nucleated cells there were by amplifying reference gene primers. Sequencing used immunoSEQ multiplex PCR; TCRdb keeps in-frame clones, though not all of them. That table gives V, J and clone size, and the DNA gave D and trimming. The table has under 200,000 clones, 88% seen once. Sample: peripheral blood. The TCR was taken from a man aged 35 to 55 with active or convalescent COVID-19. This chain uses TRBV4-3 with TRBJ2-5; tentative D call: TRBD1 (5 bases). CDR3 amino acids: CASRGVQETQYF. In nucleotides, the CDR3 is TGCGCCAGCAGAGGGGTCCAAGAGACCCAGTACTTC.